One sample yielded the 30 T cell receptor beta chains listed below, sequenced in a study of T cells in Graves' hyperthyroidism and ophthalmopathy. TCR beta CDR3 regions were amplified from RNA. The HTBI primer set drove a first-round RT-PCR of the TCR CDR3. TCRdb processed the multiplex PCR reads anew with MiXCR; each CDR3 protein has one entry. The sample shows 390,000 or so distinct CDR3 sequences, roughly 14% of them seen only once. The source material was blood. All receptors come from a man between 18 and 29 years old with Graves' ophthalmopathy.

Ten or more counts support this clonotype. The genes are TRBV13 and TRBJ1-1; possibly TRBD1 for D (5 bases). The germline gives CDR1 PRHDT, CDR2 FYEKMQ (reference sequence). The length of the CDR3 is 14 residues. V lost 5 bases, J lost 1 base, and 11 bases lay in between. CDR3 sequence reads: CASSPGHPNTEAFF. Written as DNA, the CDR3 is TGTGCCAGCAGCCCTGGACACCCGAACACTGAAGCTTTCTTT. The variable domain in full, with the rest retrieved from reference TRBV13 and TRBJ1-1, is AAGVIQSPRHLIKEKRETATLKCYPIPRHDTVYWYQQGPGQDPQFLISFYEKMQSDKGSIPDRFSAQQFSDYHSELNMSSLELGDSALYFCASSPGHPNTEAFFGQGTRLTVV.

The sample holds many counts of this clonotype. The chain links TRBV6-1 to TRBJ2-1, with D perhaps matching TRBD2 (5 bases). Germline V gene sequence: CDR1 MNHNS, CDR2 SASEGT. Between the trimmed V and J ends, which lost 6 bases and 0 bases, there was a span of 18 bases. This CDR3 contains 17 residues. The CDR3 DNA reads TGTGCCAGCAGCCTGAACTTAGCGTTAAGCTCCTACAATGAGCAGTTCTTC. Its translation is CASSLNLALSSYNEQFF.

The V and J genes are TRBV9 and TRBJ2-3; D possibly corresponds to TRBD1 (6 bases). In germline, CDR1 is SGDLS, CDR2 YYNGEE. Trimming removed 0 bases at V and 4 bases at J, with 18 bases between. The CDR3 covers 17 residues. The CDR3 DNA reads as TGTGCCAGCAGCGTAGACGGACAGCCAACCGCCGCAGATACGCAGTATTTT. This codes for CASSVDGQPTAADTQYF.

In this sample, this clonotype turned up many times. V is TRBV5-1 and J is TRBJ2-1; 12 bases are a match to TRBD1. CDR1 SGHRS and CDR2 YFSETQ come from the germline V gene. The CDR3 contains 16 residues. V was clipped by 1 base and J by 7 bases; unmatched bases: 6. The CDR3 reads CASSLTGQGARNEQFF. The CDR3 DNA sequence: TGCGCCAGCAGCTTGACGGGACAGGGGGCAAGGAATGAGCAGTTCTTC.

In its sample, this clonotype was seen many times. The chain employs TRBV7-2 and TRBJ2-2; 8 bases match TRBD1. Germline-derived CDR1 and CDR2 are SGHTA and FQGNSA. This CDR3 contains 16 residues. The junction had 8 bases not matched to a gene; V was cut back by 5 bases and J by 3 bases. CDR3 in DNA: TGTGCCAGCAGCGACCGACAGGGGTTGGACACCGGGGAGCTGTTTTTT. Its protein product is CASSDRQGLDTGELFF.

This clonotype appeared many times. The chain uses TRBV5-1 and TRBJ1-1; tentative D call: TRBD1 (5 bases). The V and J ends lost 6 bases and 1 base respectively, with 16 bases between them. Germline CDR1 is SGHRS and CDR2 is YFSETQ. The CDR3 totals 15 residues. The CDR3 sequence is CASKTSGGGNTEAFF. The CDR3 nucleotides read TGCGCCAGCAAAACCTCGGGGGGTGGGAACACTGAAGCTTTCTTT.

This clonotype was recorded at least ten times. This chain links TRBV2 with TRBJ2-4; the D gene is possibly TRBD1 (6 bases). The CDR3 runs 16 residues. Germline assignment: CDR1 SNHLY and CDR2 FYNNEI. V lost 6 bases, J lost 2 bases, and 17 bases lay in between. The CDR3 protein is CASRGQQGWSKNIQYF. CDR3 coding DNA: TGTGCCAGCAGGGGCCAACAGGGTTGGTCCAAAAACATTCAGTACTTC.

As for this clonotype: One end of the junction does not line up with germline, which may come from a read error. The CDR3 loop reads CAILERASYNEQLF. CDR3 DNA sequence: TGTGCCATCCTCGAACGGGCCTCCTACAATGAGCAGCTCTTC. This chain links TRBV27 with TRBJ2-1, with D unresolved. There are 14 residues in the CDR3. Per the germline V gene, CDR1 is MNHEY and CDR2 is SMNVEV (reference sequence).

This clonotype was observed at least ten times. The chain has TRBV5-4 and TRBJ2-5, with 10 bases identical to TRBD2. This CDR3 is 15 amino acids long. The V and J ends lost 5 bases and 0 bases, in that order; junction bases with no gene match: 4. From germline, CDR1 is SGHNT and CDR2 YYREEE (reference sequence). The CDR3 coding sequence is TGTGCCAGCAGTTGGACTAGCGGATACCAAGAGACCCAGTACTTC. It yields the protein CASSWTSGYQETQYF.

This sequence joins TRBV7-9 and TRBJ2-5, with TRBD2 matching 11 bases. V lost 5 bases and J lost 6; bases outside the gene matches: 5. Germline V gives CDR1 SEHNR, CDR2 FQNEAQ (reference sequence). This CDR3 is 14 amino acids long. The CDR3 sequence: CASSARLAGKTQYF. CDR3 coding DNA: TGTGCCAGCAGCGCCCGACTAGCGGGGAAGACCCAGTACTTC. Looking up the rest from reference TRBV7-9 and TRBJ2-5 gives the full variable domain: DTGVSQNPRHKITKRGQNVTFRCDPISEHNRLYWYRQTLGQGPEFLTYFQNEAQLEKSRLLSDRFSAERPKGSFSTLEIQRTEQGDSAMYLCASSARLAGKTQYFGPGTRLLVL.

This clonotype occurred a few times. The rearrangement joins TRBV18 to TRBJ1-1; TRBD1 is a possible D gene (5 bases). Looked up from germline, CDR1 is KGHSH and CDR2 is LQKENI. Trimming stripped 1 base from V and 3 bases from J, with 12 bases between. This CDR3 comprises 15 residues. The CDR3 spells CASSPRLGGDTEAFF. The CDR3 region has the DNA TGTGCCAGCTCACCACGGCTCGGGGGGGACACTGAAGCTTTCTTT.

This clonotype was detected many times. V gene TRBV5-1 combines with J gene TRBJ2-2, with D possibly being TRBD2 (5 bases). The V end was cut by 3 bases, the J end by 3 bases, with 9 bases between. The germline V gene encodes CDR1 SGHRS and CDR2 YFSETQ. The CDR3 consists of 14 residues. The CDR3 nucleotides are TGCGCCAGCAGCTCAAAACTAGACACCGGGGAGCTGTTTTTT. Translation: CASSSKLDTGELFF.

This clonotype was seen ten or more times. V gene TRBV7-9 combines with J gene TRBJ2-1; D perhaps matches TRBD2 (6 bases). The V gene's germline CDR1 is SEHNR and CDR2 FQNEAQ (reference sequence). The germline V and J ends were trimmed by 2 bases and 7 bases, with 12 bases remaining between them. The CDR3 has 14 residues. The DNA of the CDR3 is TGTGCCAGCAGCTTAACTAGCCCTACGAATGAGCAGTTCTTC. It codes for CASSLTSPTNEQFF.

The rearrangement uses TRBV6-1 and TRBJ2-3; D not resolved. The germline V gene has CDR1 MNHNS and CDR2 SASEGT. This CDR3 is 11 amino acids long. Trimming removed 1 base from V and 10 bases from J, with 6 bases in between. CDR3: CASSEGFAQYF. The CDR3 bases are TGTGCCAGCAGTGAAGGGTTTGCGCAGTATTTT.

This clonotype was observed at least ten times. The gene calls are TRBV4-2 and TRBJ2-1; D ambiguous. This CDR3 has 14 residues. Germline CDR1 LGHNA, CDR2 YNFKEQ. With 1 base removed from V and 6 bases from J, the gap between germline ends came to 10 bases. CDR3 amino acids: CASSQGQAINEQFF. The CDR3 nucleotides read TGTGCCAGCAGCCAAGGGCAAGCGATCAATGAGCAGTTCTTC.

This clonotype was found many times. This chain links TRBV11-2 with TRBJ2-1; 7 nucleotides agree with TRBD2. Germline V gives CDR1 SGHAT, CDR2 FQNNGV. The CDR3 extends over 15 amino acids. V was pared by 1 base and J by 7 bases, with 7 bases of the junction left unmatched. CDR3 in amino acids: CASSLGAGDTNEQFF. In nucleotides, the CDR3 is TGTGCCAGCAGCTTAGGGGCGGGGGATACAAATGAGCAGTTCTTC.

As for this clonotype: The junction does not match germline at one end; this may be a read error. This chain links TRBV7-7 with TRBJ2-1, with D perhaps TRBD2 (6 bases). The CDR3 loop spans 14 amino acids. CDR1 is SSHAT and CDR2 is FNYEAQ in the germline V gene (reference sequence). The CDR3 loop is CASSPGVAAYEQFF. The CDR3 coding sequence is TGTGCTAGCAGCCCGGGAGTAGCTGCCTACGAGCAGTTCTTC.

This clonotype was seen ten or more times. The CDR3 DNA is TGCAGTGCTAGTTCGGGACTAGCGGGAGAAGAGACCCAGTACTTC. Its translation is CSASSGLAGEETQYF. This sequence joins TRBV20-1 and TRBJ2-5, with 14 bases that match TRBD2. Germline V gene sequence: CDR1 DFQATT, CDR2 SNEGSKA (reference sequence). CDR3 length: 15 amino acids. V was pared by 3 bases and J by 3 bases, with 3 bases of the junction left unmatched.

There are a few counts of this clonotype. The chain has TRBV7-9 and TRBJ1-6; TRBD1 matches 8 bases. CDR1 is SEHNR, CDR2 FQNEAQ, per germline (reference sequence). This CDR3 is built from 13 residues. Trimming cost V 8 bases and J 10 bases; bases outside gene matches: 7. The CDR3 bases are TGTGCCAGCGGAGGACAGGGATGGTCACCCCTCCACTTT. This gives the protein CASGGQGWSPLHF. Based on the CDR3 plus reference TRBV7-9 and TRBJ1-6, the full variable domain is DTGVSQNPRHKITKRGQNVTFRCDPISEHNRLYWYRQTLGQGPEFLTYFQNEAQLEKSRLLSDRFSAERPKGSFSTLEIQRTEQGDSAMYLCASGGQGWSPLHFGNGTRLTVT.

At least ten counts were recorded for this clonotype. The gene calls are TRBV10-3 and TRBJ2-7; 11 bases fit TRBD2. This CDR3 has 17 residues. Germline V lookup: CDR1 ENHRY, CDR2 SYGVKD. J gave up 0 bases and V 4 bases, and 8 bases lay outside the gene matches. In DNA, the CDR3 is TGTGCCATCAGTGGCCTAACTAGCGGGGGAACCTCCTACGAGCAGTACTTC. Translated, it gives CAISGLTSGGTSYEQYF.

This clonotype was seen many times. The chain recombines TRBV20-1 with TRBJ2-5; TRBD2 matches at 12 bases. This CDR3 has 12 amino acids. The germline CDR1 and CDR2 sequences are DFQATT and SNEGSKA (reference sequence). V shed 5 bases and J 13 bases; nucleotides not matched to a gene: 8. The CDR3 reads CSAFLAGGGPYF. CDR3 nucleotides: TGCAGTGCTTTCCTAGCGGGGGGGGGACCGTACTTC.

This clonotype came up many times. The rearrangement uses TRBV7-8 and TRBJ2-1; D perhaps matches TRBD2 (6 bases). Germline lookup yields CDR1 SGHVS and CDR2 FQNEAQ. Trimming pared 1 base from V and 3 bases from J, leaving 16 bases between. The CDR3 extends over 17 amino acids. The CDR3, as DNA: TGTGCCAGCAGCTTAGAGCAGAGGGACTCAAACTACAATGAGCAGTTCTTC. As protein: CASSLEQRDSNYNEQFF.

The chain carries TRBV10-1 and TRBJ2-4; 7 bases agree with TRBD2. CDR3 length: 16 amino acids. Per germline, CDR1 WNHNN and CDR2 SYGVQD (reference sequence). J lost 3 bases, V lost 3 bases, and 8 bases had no gene match. CDR3 loop: CASSESSRGVKNIQYF. For the CDR3, the DNA is TGCGCCAGCAGTGAATCCTCCCGGGGGGTCAAAAACATTCAGTACTTC.

The chain recombines TRBV5-4 with TRBJ2-5, with D possibly matching TRBD1 (6 bases). This CDR3 has 15 residues. CDR1 is SGHNT and CDR2 is YYREEE in the germline V gene (reference sequence). The ends were cut back, 5 bases at V and 1 base at J, with 15 bases in the middle. The CDR3 coding sequence is TGTGCCAGCAGAGCCGCCCCAGGGGCCCAAGAGACCCAGTACTTC. Protein: CASRAAPGAQETQYF.

This chain connects TRBV7-8 to TRBJ2-2; D is unclear. Germline lookup yields CDR1 SGHVS and CDR2 FQNEAQ. CDR3 length equals 12 residues. Trimming left V 5 bases short and J 8 bases short, with 9 bases between. The CDR3, as DNA: TGTGCCAGCAGCGGTACATCTGGGGAGCTGTTTTTT. It yields the protein CASSGTSGELFF.

This clonotype was detected ten times or more. The genes are TRBV28 and TRBJ2-5; TRBD2 is a possible D gene (6 bases). Germline V CDR1 and CDR2: MDHEN, SYDVKM. Trimming shortened V by 4 bases and J by 1 base, and 7 bases separated the two germline ends. The CDR3 consists of 13 residues. The CDR3 loop is CASSWRGQETQYF. In nucleotides, the CDR3 is TGTGCCAGCAGTTGGAGGGGCCAAGAGACCCAGTACTTC.

At least ten counts were recorded for this clonotype. This chain uses TRBV7-9 with TRBJ2-7; D remains ambiguous. This CDR3 contains 12 residues. Germline lookup yields CDR1 SEHNR and CDR2 FQNEAQ (reference sequence). V was trimmed by 3 bases and J by 2 bases, leaving 5 bases between them. The CDR3 is CASSFVAYEQYF. The CDR3, as DNA: TGTGCCAGCAGCTTCGTTGCCTACGAGCAGTACTTC.

Only a few counts were recorded for this clonotype. It may be a read error: a sequence one base away is much more abundant. The chain combines TRBV13 with TRBJ2-7; a possible D gene is TRBD1 (5 bases). Germline V gives CDR1 PRHDT, CDR2 FYEKMQ (reference sequence). The CDR3 is made up of 15 amino acids. Trimming cost V 8 bases and J 3 bases, with 20 bases left between them. CDR3 sequence: CASRPGAGNSYEQYF. CDR3 coding DNA: TGTGCCAGCCGCCCTGGGGCAGGGAATAGCTACGAGCAGTACTTC.

This clonotype was picked up one time. This sequence joins TRBV15 and TRBJ1-4; 8 bases fit TRBD1. The CDR3 runs 19 residues. Trimming took 0 bases from V and 1 from J; bases not matched to a gene: 10. The germline V gene encodes CDR1 LNHNV and CDR2 YYDKDF (reference sequence). For the CDR3, the DNA is TGTGCCACCAGCAGAGATCTGATCCAGGGGGCGATAACTAATGAAAAACTGTTTTTT. It translates to CATSRDLIQGAITNEKLFF.

Remarks on this clonotype: The junction departs from germline at one end; a sequencing error may be responsible. The V and J genes are TRBV2 and TRBJ2-5, with 7 bases aligning to TRBD2. The V gene's germline CDR1 is SNHLY and CDR2 FYNNEI. The CDR3 is 15 residues long. The CDR3 bases are TGTGCCAGCAGTGAAGGGGAGGGACTCCCAGAGGCCCAGTACTTC. This gives the protein CASSEGEGLPEAQYF.